This T cell receptor (beta chain) was identified in a study of T-cell reconstitution after alpha-beta-depleted transplantation in children. General study points: Hyperexpanded clones declined; after one year, newly produced T cells mostly supplied diversity. Several hundred graft clones that had expanded were reportedly the source of alpha-beta T cells about two months after transplant. Where some patients showed high TCRbeta diversity at day 60, it came from recipient T cells and thymic progenitors that had survived.

Unique molecular identifiers were incorporated when the TCRbeta library was constructed. TCRdb processed the PCR reads anew with MiXCR; each CDR3 protein has one entry. The profile shows fewer than 350,000 distinct CDR3 sequences, around 7.1% of them singletons. The CDR3 runs 17 residues. Germline V gene lookup returns CDR1 SGHTA and CDR2 FQGTGA. V shed 5 bases and J shed 6 bases, with 23 bases lying between them. There are a few counts of this clonotype. Its antigen remains unknown. The sample consisted of peripheral blood, taken 360 days after TCRalphabeta/CD19-depleted stem cell transplant. The chain employs TRBV7-3 and TRBJ2-1, with D perhaps TRBD2 (5 bases). This clonotype was sampled from a female patient younger than 10 who had a stem cell transplant for Fanconi anemia, so the T cells may come from the graft donor. CDR3 loop: CASSRLGSASDGNEQFF. Here the CDR3 DNA reads TGTGCCAGCAGCCGACTGGGGAGCGCGAGTGATGGCAATGAGCAGTTCTTC. Full variable domain (remainder filled in from reference TRBV7-3 and TRBJ2-1): GAGVSQTPSNKVTEKGKYVELRCDPISGHTALYWYRQSLGQGPEFLIYFQGTGAADDSGLPNDRFFAVRPEGSVSTLKIQRTERGDSAVYLCASSRLGSASDGNEQFFGPGTRLTVL.